The 16 T cell receptor beta chains below come from one sample, sequenced in a study of T cells after yellow fever vaccination. One entry per CDR3 protein, called by TCRdb with MiXCR from the 5' RACE reads. Among about 45,000 distinct CDR3 sequences listed, about 7% were seen once. Sequencing was performed on CD8+ T cells not binding an NS4B(214-222) dextramer, sorted from PBMCs, taken 45 days after the yellow fever booster vaccination. These receptors were collected from a man younger than 45 who received the YFV17D yellow fever vaccine.

The table lists this clonotype with a few counts. V is TRBV3-1 and J is TRBJ2-1; D remains ambiguous. Germline CDR1 is LGHDT and CDR2 is YNNKEL (reference sequence). This CDR3 comprises 16 residues. The V and J ends lost 1 base and 2 bases respectively, with 12 bases between them. CDR3 in amino acids: CASSQVSSFAYNEQFF. Here the CDR3 DNA reads TGTGCCAGCAGCCAAGTTTCAAGTTTCGCCTACAATGAGCAGTTCTTC.

The sample holds many counts of this clonotype. V is TRBV7-2 and J is TRBJ2-3; either TRBD1 or TRBD2 may supply D (5 bases each). Germline V gene lookup returns CDR1 SGHTA and CDR2 FQGNSA. The CDR3 is 16 amino acids. The V and J ends lost 5 bases and 0 bases respectively, with 15 bases between them. CDR3 protein: CASSPMRGFSTDTQYF. The CDR3 region has the DNA TGTGCCAGCAGCCCCATGAGGGGATTTAGCACAGATACGCAGTATTTT.

Ten or more counts support this clonotype. The chain recombines TRBV6-2 or TRBV6-3 with TRBJ2-7; TRBD2 matches at 10 bases. Germline CDR1 MNHEY, CDR2 SVGEGT. The CDR3 runs 16 residues. V was pared by 7 bases and J by 3 bases, with 12 bases of the junction left unmatched. The CDR3 is CASTTASIAGGYEQYF. The CDR3 nucleotides read TGTGCCAGCACCACTGCGTCGATAGCGGGAGGCTACGAGCAGTACTTC.

This clonotype was recorded at least ten times. V is TRBV12-3 or TRBV12-4 and J is TRBJ2-3; 10 nucleotides align to TRBD2. The CDR3 contains 18 residues. The V gene end was trimmed by 4 bases and the J gene end by 3 bases; junction bases not matched to a gene: 13. In DNA form, the CDR3 reads TGTGCCAGCAGTTACGGGACTAGCGTCCCTCCTGCGACAGATACGCAGTATTTT. This translates into CASSYGTSVPPATDTQYF.

This clonotype was counted at least ten times. The chain has TRBV4-3 and TRBJ2-7; 11 positions agree with TRBD2. Germline CDR1 LGHNA, CDR2 YSLEER. The trim removed 4 bases at V and 3 bases at J, leaving 2 bases unmatched. The CDR3 spans 14 residues. CDR3 in amino acids: CASSPGTSGYEQYF. In DNA, the CDR3 is TGCGCCAGCAGCCCCGGGACTAGCGGCTACGAGCAGTACTTC.

This clonotype came up many times. The V and J genes are TRBV7-3 and TRBJ2-1; 10 bases align to TRBD2. Trimming cost V 1 base and J 8 bases; bases outside gene matches: 5. From germline, CDR1 is SGHTA and CDR2 FQGTGA. There are 15 residues in the CDR3. The CDR3 DNA follows: TGTGCCAGCAGCTTAAGTCTAGCGGGAGTCGATGAGCAGTTCTTC. Translated, it gives CASSLSLAGVDEQFF.

Concerning this clonotype itself: A much larger clone differs by one base, so this may be a read error. The chain recombines TRBV29-1 with TRBJ2-2; D is unclear. The CDR3 contains 11 residues. Per germline, CDR1 SQVTM and CDR2 ANQGSEA. The CDR3 DNA is TGCATCGTTGAAGATCTCGGGGAGCTGTTTTTT. As protein: CIVEDLGELFF.

At least ten counts were recorded for this clonotype. This chain joins TRBV18 and TRBJ2-7; maybe TRBD1 (6 bases). Germline V gene data show CDR1 as KGHSH and CDR2 as LQKENI. V was shortened by 3 bases and J by 2 bases, with 14 bases between the two germline ends. This CDR3 has 15 amino acids. The CDR3 loop reads CASSPPTGLPYEQYF. Here the CDR3 DNA reads TGTGCCAGCTCACCCCCAACAGGGTTACCCTACGAGCAGTACTTC. Filled out from reference TRBV18 and TRBJ2-7, the complete variable domain reads NAGVMQNPRHLVRRRGQEARLRCSPMKGHSHVYWYRQLPEEGLKFMVYLQKENIIDESGMPKERFSAEFPKEGPSILRIQQVVRGDSAAYFCASSPPTGLPYEQYFGPGTRLTVT.

The sample holds many counts of this clonotype. V gene TRBV9 combines with J gene TRBJ2-2; 8 positions agree with TRBD2. The V segment lost 3 bases and the J segment 5 bases; nucleotides outside the gene matches: 9. CDR3 length: 16 amino acids. Germline values: CDR1 SGDLS, CDR2 YYNGEE. CDR3 residues: CASSAAGGGGTGELFF. CDR3 nucleotide sequence: TGTGCCAGCAGCGCGGCGGGAGGAGGCGGGACCGGGGAGCTGTTTTTT.

This clonotype was seen many times. This chain links TRBV28 with TRBJ1-2; D uncertain. In germline, CDR1 is MDHEN, CDR2 SYDVKM. Trimming removed 5 bases at V and 8 bases at J, with 18 bases between. This CDR3 spans 14 amino acids. In nucleotides, the CDR3 is TGTGCCAGCAGTCCATACCTAGCCCCCCGGGGCTACACCTTC. Encoded protein: CASSPYLAPRGYTF.

This clonotype was recorded at least ten times. This chain connects TRBV4-1 to TRBJ2-1; D possibly corresponds to TRBD2 (6 bases). In germline, CDR1 is MGHRA, CDR2 YSYEKL. The V gene lost 2 bases and the J gene lost 7 bases, with 21 bases spanning the gap. The CDR3 runs to 17 residues. The CDR3 is CASSQRVSGLEGNEQFF. The CDR3 region has the DNA TGCGCCAGCAGCCAACGGGTTAGCGGACTCGAGGGAAATGAGCAGTTCTTC.

Of note for this clonotype: A much bigger clone sits one base away, suggesting this may be a read error. This sequence joins TRBV7-6 and TRBJ2-3; a weak D match, TRBD1 (5 bases). This CDR3 region has 15 residues. With 1 base removed from V and 3 bases from J, the gap between germline ends came to 11 bases. Germline CDR1 SGHVS, CDR2 FNYEAQ. In DNA form, the CDR3 reads TGTGCCAGCAGCTTAGGCCTAGGGGTAACAGATACGCAGTATTTT. Encoded protein: CASSLGLGVTDTQYF. Using reference TRBV7-6 and TRBJ2-3 for the parts outside the CDR3, the full variable domain is GAGVSQSPRYKVTKRGQDVALRCDPISGHVSLYWYRQALGQGPEFLTYFNYEAQQDKSGLPNDRFSAERPEGSISTLTIQRTEQRDSAMYRCASSLGLGVTDTQYFGPGTRLTVL.

In this sample, this clonotype turned up many times. The rearrangement joins TRBV6-2 or TRBV6-3 to TRBJ2-1; the match to TRBD2 covers 9 bases. Trimming cost V 4 bases and J 9 bases; bases outside gene matches: 10. Germline assignment: CDR1 MNHEY and CDR2 SVGEGT. This CDR3 is 15 amino acids long. The CDR3 sequence: CASSFQREVSSEQFF. In DNA form, the CDR3 reads TGTGCCAGCAGTTTCCAGCGGGAGGTCTCTAGTGAGCAGTTCTTC.

This clonotype came up a few times. The rearrangement links TRBV6-5 to TRBJ2-1, with D hard to call. The CDR3 is 11 residues long. Germline values: CDR1 MNHEY, CDR2 SVGAGI. Trimming took 0 bases from V and 9 from J, leaving 3 bases between them. CDR3 protein: CASSYSLEQFF. The CDR3 bases are TGTGCCAGCAGTTACTCGCTTGAGCAGTTCTTC.

This clonotype was found many times. The chain links TRBV18 to TRBJ2-7; 11 bases are shared with TRBD2. Per germline, CDR1 KGHSH and CDR2 LQKENI. V was clipped by 7 bases and J by 5 bases; unmatched bases: 7. The CDR3 is 14 residues long. The DNA for the CDR3 is TGTGCCAGCTGCGTAGCGGGAGGGCCAGACGAGCAGTACTTC. This codes for CASCVAGGPDEQYF.

The chain recombines TRBV27 with TRBJ2-5, with 8 bases matching TRBD2. Looked up from germline, CDR1 is MNHEY and CDR2 is SMNVEV (reference sequence). This CDR3 is built from 16 residues. Germline trimming cut 5 bases from V and 2 bases from J; bases unmatched to any gene: 10. The DNA for the CDR3 is TGTGCCAGCAGTCACCTAAGCGGGAGTCAGCAAGAGACCCAGTACTTC. Its translation: CASSHLSGSQQETQYF.